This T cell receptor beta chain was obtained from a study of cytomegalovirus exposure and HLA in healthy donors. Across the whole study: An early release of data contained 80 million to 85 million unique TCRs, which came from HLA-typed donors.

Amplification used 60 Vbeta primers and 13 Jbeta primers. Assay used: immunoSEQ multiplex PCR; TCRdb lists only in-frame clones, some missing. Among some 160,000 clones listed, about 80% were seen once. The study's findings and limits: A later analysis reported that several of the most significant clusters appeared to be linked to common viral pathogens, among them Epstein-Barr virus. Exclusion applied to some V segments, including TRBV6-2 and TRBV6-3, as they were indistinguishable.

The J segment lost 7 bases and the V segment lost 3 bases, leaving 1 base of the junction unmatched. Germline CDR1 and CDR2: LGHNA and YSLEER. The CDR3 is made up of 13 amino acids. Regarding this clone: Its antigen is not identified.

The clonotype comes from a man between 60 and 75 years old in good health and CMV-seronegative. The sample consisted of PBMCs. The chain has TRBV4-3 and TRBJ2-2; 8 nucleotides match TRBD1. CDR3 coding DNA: TGCGCCAGCAGCCAGGACAGGGTCGGGGAGCTGTTTTTT. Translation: CASSQDRVGELFF.